This T cell receptor beta chain was obtained from a study of cytomegalovirus exposure and HLA in healthy donors. The CDR3 is made up of 14 amino acids. Germline loops: CDR1 SGHTA, CDR2 FQGNSA. V dropped 5 bases and J dropped 7; count of bases not matched to a gene: 4. PCR primers comprised 60 Vbeta and 13 Jbeta primers. Data came from immunoSEQ multiplex PCR; TCRdb stores just in-frame clones and leaves some out. The repertoire holds 100,000 to 150,000 clones, more than 60% seen once, with more than 7% in the top ten. All donors participated as healthy donors of bone marrow. The chain is built from TRBV7-2 and TRBJ1-4, with 10 bases fitting TRBD1. The clonotype comes from a woman aged 45-65 years in good health and CMV-seropositive. Source material: PBMCs. The CDR3 loop is CASSNRDRGEKLFF. CDR3 in DNA: TGTGCCAGCAGCAACCGGGACAGGGGTGAAAAACTGTTTTTT. Variable domain in full (rest from reference TRBV7-2 and TRBJ1-4): GAGVSQSPSNKVTEKGKDVELRCDPISGHTALYWYRQSLGQGLEFLIYFQGNSAPDKSGLPSDRFSAERTGGSVSTLTIQRTQQEDSAVYLCASSNRDRGEKLFFGSGTQLSVL.